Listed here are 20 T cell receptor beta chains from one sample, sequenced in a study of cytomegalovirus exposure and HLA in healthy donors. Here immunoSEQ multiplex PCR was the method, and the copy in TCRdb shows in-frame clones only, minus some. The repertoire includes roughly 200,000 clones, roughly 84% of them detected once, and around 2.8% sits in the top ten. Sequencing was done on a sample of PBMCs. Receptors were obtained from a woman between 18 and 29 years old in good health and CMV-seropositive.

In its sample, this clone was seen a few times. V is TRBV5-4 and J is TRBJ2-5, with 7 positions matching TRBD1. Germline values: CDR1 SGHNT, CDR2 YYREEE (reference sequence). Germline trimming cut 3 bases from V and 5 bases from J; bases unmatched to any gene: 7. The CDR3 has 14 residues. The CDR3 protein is CASSSTGHEETQYF. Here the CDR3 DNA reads TGTGCCAGCAGCTCGACAGGGCATGAGGAGACCCAGTACTTC.

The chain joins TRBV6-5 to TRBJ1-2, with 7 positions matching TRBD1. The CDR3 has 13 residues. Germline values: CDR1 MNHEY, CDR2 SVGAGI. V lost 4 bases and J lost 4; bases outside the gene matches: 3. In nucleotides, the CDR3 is TGTGCCAGCAGTTTGACAGGGTTCTATGGCTACACCTTC. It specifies CASSLTGFYGYTF.

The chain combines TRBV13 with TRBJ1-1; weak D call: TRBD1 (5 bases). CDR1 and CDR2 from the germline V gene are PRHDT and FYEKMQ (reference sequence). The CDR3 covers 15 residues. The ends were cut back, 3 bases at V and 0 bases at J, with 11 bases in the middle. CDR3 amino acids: CASSFSLGLNTEAFF. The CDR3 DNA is TGTGCCAGCAGCTTCTCGCTGGGGCTGAACACTGAAGCTTTCTTT.

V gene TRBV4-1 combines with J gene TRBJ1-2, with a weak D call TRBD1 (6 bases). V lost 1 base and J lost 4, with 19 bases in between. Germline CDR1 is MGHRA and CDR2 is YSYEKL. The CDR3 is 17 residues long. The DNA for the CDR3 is TGCGCCAGCAGCCAAGTTTCACAGGGCGCCCCATTCTATGGCTACACCTTC. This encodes CASSQVSQGAPFYGYTF.

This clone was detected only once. CDR3 nucleotides: TGCGCCAGCAGCTTGCGACCGCCACAATCCGGGGGGGAAGAGACCCAGTACTTC. It yields the protein CASSLRPPQSGGEETQYF. The gene calls are TRBV5-1 and TRBJ2-5, with 8 bases lining up with TRBD2. V lost 1 base and J lost 3; bases outside the gene matches: 14. Germline assignment: CDR1 SGHRS and CDR2 YFSETQ. The CDR3 consists of 18 residues.

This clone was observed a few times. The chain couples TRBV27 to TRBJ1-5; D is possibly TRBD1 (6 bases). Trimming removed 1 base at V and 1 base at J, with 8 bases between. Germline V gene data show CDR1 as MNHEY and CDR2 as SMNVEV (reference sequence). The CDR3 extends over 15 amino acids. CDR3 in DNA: TGTGCCAGCAGTTTATATGGACAGAGCAATCAGCCCCAGCATTTT. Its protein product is CASSLYGQSNQPQHF.

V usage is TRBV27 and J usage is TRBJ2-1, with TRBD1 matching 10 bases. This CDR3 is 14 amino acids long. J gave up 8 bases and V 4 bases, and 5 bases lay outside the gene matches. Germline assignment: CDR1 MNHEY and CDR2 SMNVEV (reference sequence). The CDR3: CASSSGDRGYEQFF. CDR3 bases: TGTGCCAGCAGTTCGGGGGACAGGGGATATGAGCAGTTCTTC.

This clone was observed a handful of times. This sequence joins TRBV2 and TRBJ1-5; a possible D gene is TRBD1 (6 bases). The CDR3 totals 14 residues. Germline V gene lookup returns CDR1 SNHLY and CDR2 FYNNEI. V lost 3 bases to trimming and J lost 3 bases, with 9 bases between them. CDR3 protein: CASSDRGNNQPQHF. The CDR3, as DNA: TGTGCCAGCAGTGATAGGGGGAACAATCAGCCCCAGCATTTT. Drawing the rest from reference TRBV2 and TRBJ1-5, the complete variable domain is EPEVTQTPSHQVTQMGQEVILRCVPISNHLYFYWYRQILGQKVEFLVSFYNNEISEKSEIFDDQFSVERPDGSNFTLKIRSTKLEDSAMYFCASSDRGNNQPQHFGDGTRLSIL.

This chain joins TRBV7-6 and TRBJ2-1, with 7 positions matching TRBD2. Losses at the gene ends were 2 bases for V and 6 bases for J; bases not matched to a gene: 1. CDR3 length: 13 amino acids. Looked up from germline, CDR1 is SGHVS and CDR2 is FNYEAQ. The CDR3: CASSLWGGNEQFF. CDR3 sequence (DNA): TGTGCCAGCAGCTTATGGGGGGGCAATGAGCAGTTCTTC.

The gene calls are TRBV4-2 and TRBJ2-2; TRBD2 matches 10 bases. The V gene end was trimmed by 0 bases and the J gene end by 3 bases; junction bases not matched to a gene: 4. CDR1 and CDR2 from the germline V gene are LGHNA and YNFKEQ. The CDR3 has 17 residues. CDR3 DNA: TGTGCCAGCAGCCAAGAGCGGCTAGCGGGAGACACCGGGGAGCTGTTTTTT. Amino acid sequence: CASSQERLAGDTGELFF.

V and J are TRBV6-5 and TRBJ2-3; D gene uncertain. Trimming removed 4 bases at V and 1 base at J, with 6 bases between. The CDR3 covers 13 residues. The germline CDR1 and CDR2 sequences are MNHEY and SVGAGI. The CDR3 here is CASSLRGTDTQYF. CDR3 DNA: TGTGCCAGCAGTTTACGAGGCACAGATACGCAGTATTTT.

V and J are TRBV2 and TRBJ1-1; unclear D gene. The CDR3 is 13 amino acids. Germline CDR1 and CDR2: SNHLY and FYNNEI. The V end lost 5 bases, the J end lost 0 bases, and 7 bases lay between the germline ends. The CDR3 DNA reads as TGTGCCAGCAGTTTTAAATTGAACACTGAAGCTTTCTTT. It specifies CASSFKLNTEAFF.

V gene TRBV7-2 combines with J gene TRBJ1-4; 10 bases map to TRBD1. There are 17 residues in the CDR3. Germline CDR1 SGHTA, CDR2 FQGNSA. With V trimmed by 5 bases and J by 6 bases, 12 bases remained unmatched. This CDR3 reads CASSRRGTGTGDEKLFF. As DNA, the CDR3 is TGTGCCAGCAGCCGGAGGGGAACCGGGACAGGGGATGAAAAACTGTTTTTT.

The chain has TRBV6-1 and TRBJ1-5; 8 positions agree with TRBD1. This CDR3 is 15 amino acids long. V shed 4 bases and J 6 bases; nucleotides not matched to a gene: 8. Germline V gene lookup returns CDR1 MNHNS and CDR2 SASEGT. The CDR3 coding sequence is TGTGCCAGCAGTGGAGGACAGGGAGGCGGTCAGCCCCAGCATTTT. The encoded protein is CASSGGQGGGQPQHF.

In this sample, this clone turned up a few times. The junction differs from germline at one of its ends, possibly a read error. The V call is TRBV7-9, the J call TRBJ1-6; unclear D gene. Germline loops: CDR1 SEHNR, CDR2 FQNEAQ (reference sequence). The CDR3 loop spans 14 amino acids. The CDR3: CASSLGAAPSPLHF. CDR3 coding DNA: TGTGCCAGCAGCTTAGGGGCCGCTCCTTCACCTCTCCACTTT.

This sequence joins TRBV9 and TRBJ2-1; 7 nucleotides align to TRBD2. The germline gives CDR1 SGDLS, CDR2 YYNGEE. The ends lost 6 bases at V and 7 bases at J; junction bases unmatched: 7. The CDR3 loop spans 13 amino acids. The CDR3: CASKGRVQNEQFF. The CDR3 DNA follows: TGTGCCAGCAAAGGGAGGGTGCAAAATGAGCAGTTCTTC.

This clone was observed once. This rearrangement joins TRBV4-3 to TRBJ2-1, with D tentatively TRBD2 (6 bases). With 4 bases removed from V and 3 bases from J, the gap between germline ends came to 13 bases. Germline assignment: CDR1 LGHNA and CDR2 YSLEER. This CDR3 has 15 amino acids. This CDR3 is CASSPRRVRYNEQFF. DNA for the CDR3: TGCGCCAGCAGCCCACGGAGGGTTCGCTACAATGAGCAGTTCTTC.

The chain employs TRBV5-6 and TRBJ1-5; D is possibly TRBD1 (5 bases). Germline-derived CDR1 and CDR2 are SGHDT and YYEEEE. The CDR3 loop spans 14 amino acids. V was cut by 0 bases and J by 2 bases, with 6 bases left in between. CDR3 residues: CASSLVGGNQPQHF. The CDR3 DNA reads TGTGCCAGCAGCTTGGTAGGGGGCAATCAGCCCCAGCATTTT.

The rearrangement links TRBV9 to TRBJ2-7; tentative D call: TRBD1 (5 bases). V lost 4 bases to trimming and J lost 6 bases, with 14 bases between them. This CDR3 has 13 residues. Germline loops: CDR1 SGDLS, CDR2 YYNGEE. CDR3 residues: CASSYAWGGEQYF. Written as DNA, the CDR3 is TGTGCCAGCAGCTACGCCTGGGGCGGCGAGCAGTACTTC.

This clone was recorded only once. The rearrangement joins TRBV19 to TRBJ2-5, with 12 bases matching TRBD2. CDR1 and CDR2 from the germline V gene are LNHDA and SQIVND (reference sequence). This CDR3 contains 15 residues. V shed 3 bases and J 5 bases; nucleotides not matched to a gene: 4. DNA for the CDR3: TGTGCCAGTAGTATCCCCGGGACTAGCGGGGAGACCCAGTACTTC. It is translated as CASSIPGTSGETQYF.